This T cell receptor beta chain was recovered during a study of blood T cells in healthy people across ages. A second about 6 to 12 cycle PCR used barcoded and J-beta primers. Each CDR3 protein gets one entry after TCRdb re-called the 5' RACE reads with MiXCR. Here the sample spans approximately 900,000 distinct CDR3 sequences, roughly 52% being singletons. The sequence was collected from a young man in good health. The sample consisted of blood.

CDR3 nucleotide sequence: TGTGCCAGCAGTCAGCGGGGATCCACCTACGAGCAGTACTTC. It encodes CASSQRGSTYEQYF. The gene calls are TRBV11-2 and TRBJ2-4; 7 bases agree with TRBD2. The J call may not be correct, given that the DNA end is closer to TRBJ2-7. The CDR3 extends over 14 amino acids. Germline lookup yields CDR1 SGHAT and CDR2 FQNNGV.